This TCR beta chain stems from a study of somatic mutations in cytotoxic T cells in rheumatoid arthritis. The study's findings and limits: For about an eighth of the roughly 65 patients, a single CD8+ clone accounted for more than 20% of CD8+ cells.

The healthy control group was made up of blood donors, who had a median age of approximately 60 years (range about 20-70) and were under 70% female. The protocol was immunoSEQ multiplex PCR, while the TCRdb copy is restricted to in-frame clones and leaves out a portion. The table shows around 23,000 clones, with less than 85% occurring only once. This CDR3 is built from 18 residues. Trimming cost V 3 bases and J 2 bases, with 19 bases left between them. Germline V gene data show CDR1 as SGHAT and CDR2 as FQNNGV. About this clone: The target antigen is unknown.

The receptor was isolated from a young woman in good health. The chain uses TRBV11-2 and TRBJ1-4; tentatively, D is TRBD1 (5 bases). The sequenced material came from CD8+ T cells sorted from blood. The CDR3 spells CASSLPPAVGDTNEKLFF. The CDR3 nucleotides read TGTGCCAGCAGCTTGCCCCCCGCGGTAGGGGACACTAATGAAAAACTGTTTTTT.